This T cell receptor (beta chain) was found in a study of T-cell reconstitution after alpha-beta-depleted transplantation in children (dated by TCRdb to the mid-2010s). Broadly, across the study: The study quantitatively tracked T-cell immune reconstitution after TCRalphabeta/CD19-depleted allogeneic hematopoietic cell transplantation in children using TCR repertoire profiling. General conclusions and limits of the study: About two months after transplant, the apparently early recovery of alphabetaT-cell counts reportedly depended on just several hundred clones that had expanded rapidly and came from non-depleted graft cells. Hyperexpanded clone frequencies declined over subsequent months; after one year, T-cell counts and TCRbeta diversity were mostly attributed to newly produced T cells. In some patients, high TCRbeta diversity at day 60 was attributed to recipient T cells and intrathymic progenitors that had survived conditioning.

In light of the paper, this sample's treatment or condition label describes: allogeneic hematopoietic cell transplantation with graft depleted of TCRalphabeta T cells and CD19 B cells. The transplant recipients were children given TCRalphabeta/CD19-depleted allogeneic hematopoietic cell grafts. This clonotype was detected a few times. It lacks a known antigen. No clone much larger than this one lies a single base away; base qualities are absent. Library generation was performed with PCR. Sequenced on an Illumina HiSeq 2500. Molecular barcoding was employed in the preparation of TCR libraries, with unique molecular identifiers being used to normalize TCRbeta repertoire quantification. TCRdb trimmed the raw reads at Q25, called clones with MiXCR and kept productive beta chains. For every CDR3 protein sequence, its rows merge into one entry that carries the most common genes and DNA. The table for this sample lists approximately 1,000,000 distinct CDR3 sequences; about 29% of them were counted only once. Over 25% of the sample rests with the top ten.

The input for sequencing was PBMCs, mostly from graft donor cells, taken 360 days after TCRalphabeta/CD19-depleted stem cell transplant. This TCR came from a boy under three years old who had a stem cell transplant for SCID, so the T cells may come from the graft donor.

The CDR3 here reads CASSLAVYGELFF. The sequence in DNA is TGCGCCAGCAGCTTGGCAGTTTACGGGGAGCTGTTTTTT. Recombination joined TRBV5-1 with TRBJ2-2; the D gene cannot be resolved reliably. V gives up 0 bases and J gives up 7 bases, and the segment between their germline ends measures 7 bases. The CDR3, from cysteine to phenylalanine, totals 13 residues. CDR3 DNA is the only sequence kept; it has 39 bases, read in frame from the first base. CDR1 and CDR2, per the germline V gene, are SGHRS and YFSETQ.